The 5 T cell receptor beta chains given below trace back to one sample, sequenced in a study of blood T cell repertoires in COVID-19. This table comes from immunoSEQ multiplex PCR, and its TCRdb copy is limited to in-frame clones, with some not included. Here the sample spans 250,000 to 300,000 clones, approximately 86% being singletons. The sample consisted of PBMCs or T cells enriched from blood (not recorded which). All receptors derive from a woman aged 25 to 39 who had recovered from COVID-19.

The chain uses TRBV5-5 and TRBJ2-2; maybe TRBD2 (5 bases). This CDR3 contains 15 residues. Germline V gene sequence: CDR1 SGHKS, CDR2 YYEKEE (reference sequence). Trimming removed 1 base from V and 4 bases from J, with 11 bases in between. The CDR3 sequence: CASSLWGVGTGELFF. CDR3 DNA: TGTGCCAGCAGCTTGTGGGGAGTCGGCACCGGGGAGCTGTTTTTT.

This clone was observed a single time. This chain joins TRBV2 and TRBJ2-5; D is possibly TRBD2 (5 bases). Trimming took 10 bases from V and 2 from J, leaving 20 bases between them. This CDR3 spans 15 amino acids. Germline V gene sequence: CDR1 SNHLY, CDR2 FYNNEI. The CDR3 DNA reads TGTGCCACCCGAGCGCGGGTAAGCGCGCAAGAGACCCAGTACTTC. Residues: CATRARVSAQETQYF.

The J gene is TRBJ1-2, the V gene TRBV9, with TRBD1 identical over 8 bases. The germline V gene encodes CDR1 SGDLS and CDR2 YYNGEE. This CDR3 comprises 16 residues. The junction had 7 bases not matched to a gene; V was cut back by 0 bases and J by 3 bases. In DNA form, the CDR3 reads TGTGCCAGCAGCGTAGTCGGGACAGGTGACGACTATGGCTACACCTTC. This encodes CASSVVGTGDDYGYTF.

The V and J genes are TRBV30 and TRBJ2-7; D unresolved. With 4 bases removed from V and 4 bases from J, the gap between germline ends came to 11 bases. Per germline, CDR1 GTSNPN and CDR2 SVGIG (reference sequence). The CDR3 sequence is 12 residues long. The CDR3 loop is CAWKISPYEQYF. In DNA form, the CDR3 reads TGTGCCTGGAAAATAAGCCCGTACGAGCAGTACTTC.

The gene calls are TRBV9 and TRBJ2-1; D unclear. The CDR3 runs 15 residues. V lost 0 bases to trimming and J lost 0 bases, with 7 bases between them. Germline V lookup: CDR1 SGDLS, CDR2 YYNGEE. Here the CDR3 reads CASSVVSGSYNEQFF. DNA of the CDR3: TGTGCCAGCAGCGTAGTTTCGGGCTCCTACAATGAGCAGTTCTTC.